This T cell receptor beta chain was retrieved from a study of T cells after yellow fever vaccination. A few counts support this clonotype. The antigen remains undetermined. Study-level findings and limits: Booster sampling recovered most clones from primary vaccination (96% CD4, 80% to 90% CD8). Weaker overall, the secondary response nonetheless peaked faster (day 5 versus 15).

Germline-derived CDR1 and CDR2 are MNHEY and SVGEGT. The CDR3 spans 12 residues. V lost 6 bases and J lost 2; bases outside the gene matches: 0. TCRdb re-derived calls from the 5' RACE reads in MiXCR, one entry per CDR3 protein. The repertoire includes hundreds of thousands of distinct CDR3 sequences, roughly an eighth of them detected once, and 14% to 15% sits in the top ten. This sequence originates from a man aged 25-45 years who received the YFV17D yellow fever vaccine. The starting material was PBMCs, obtained on the day of the yellow fever booster vaccination. V is TRBV6-2 or TRBV6-3 and J is TRBJ1-2; 7 positions agree with TRBD1. Written as DNA, the CDR3 is TGTGCCAGCAGACAGGGGAACTATGGCTACACCTTC. Translated, it gives CASRQGNYGYTF.